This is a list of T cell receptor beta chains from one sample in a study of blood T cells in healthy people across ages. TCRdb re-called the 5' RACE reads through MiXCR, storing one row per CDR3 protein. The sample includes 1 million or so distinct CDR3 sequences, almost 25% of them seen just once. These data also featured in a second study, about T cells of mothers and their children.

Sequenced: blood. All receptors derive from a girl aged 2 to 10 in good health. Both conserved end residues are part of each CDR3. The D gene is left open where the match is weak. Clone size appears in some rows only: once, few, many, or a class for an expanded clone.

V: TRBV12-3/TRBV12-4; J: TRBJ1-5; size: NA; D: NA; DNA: TGTGCCAGCAGTTGGACGGGAGAGGATCAGCCCCAGCATTTT; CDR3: CASSWTGEDQPQHF
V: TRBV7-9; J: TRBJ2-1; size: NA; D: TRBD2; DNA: TGTGCCAGCAGCTTGATACCGGGACTAGTAAATGAGCAGTTCTTC; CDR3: CASSLIPGLVNEQFF
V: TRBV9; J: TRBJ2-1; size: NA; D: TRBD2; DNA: TGTGCCAGCAGCACTCCTTTAGCGGGAGGCTACAATGAGCAGTTCTTC; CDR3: CASSTPLAGGYNEQFF
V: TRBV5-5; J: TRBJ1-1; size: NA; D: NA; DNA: TGTGCCAGCAGCTTGGCGGGGGAGGACACTGAAGCTTTCTTT; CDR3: CASSLAGEDTEAFF
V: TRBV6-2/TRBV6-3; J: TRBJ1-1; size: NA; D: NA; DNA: TGTGCCAGCAGTTACTCTGGACAGACAATGAACACTGAAGCTTTCTTT; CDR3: CASSYSGQTMNTEAFF
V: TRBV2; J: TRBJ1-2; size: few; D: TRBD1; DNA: TGTGCCAGCGGGACAGGGGCTTATGGCTACACCTTC; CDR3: CASGTGAYGYTF
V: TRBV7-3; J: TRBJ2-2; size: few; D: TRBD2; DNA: TGTGCCAGCAGCTTGACTAGCGGGGCCGGGGAGCTGTTTTTT; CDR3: CASSLTSGAGELFF
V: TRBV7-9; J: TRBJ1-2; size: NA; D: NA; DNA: TGTGCCAGCAGCCCCCTATGGGGCAGGTTTAACTATGGCTACACCTTC; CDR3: CASSPLWGRFNYGYTF
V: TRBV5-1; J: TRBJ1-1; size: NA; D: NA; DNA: TGCGCCAGCCTTCGGGCAGGCTCCATGAACACTGAAGCTTTCTTT; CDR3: CASLRAGSMNTEAFF
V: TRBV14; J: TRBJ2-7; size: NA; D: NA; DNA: TGTGCCAGCAGCCGGACGCTGGGAGAGCAGTACTTC; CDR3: CASSRTLGEQYF
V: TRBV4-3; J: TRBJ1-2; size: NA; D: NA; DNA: TGCGCCAGCAGCCAAGTTCCAGGGGACTATGGCTACACCTTC; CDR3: CASSQVPGDYGYTF
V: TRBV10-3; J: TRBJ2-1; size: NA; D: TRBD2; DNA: TGTGCCATCAGCTTAGCGGGGGGGTCGGATGAGCAGTTCTTC; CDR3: CAISLAGGSDEQFF
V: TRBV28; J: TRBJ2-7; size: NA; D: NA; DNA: TGTGCCAGCAGTAAGCAGGTCTACGAGCAGTACTTC; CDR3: CASSKQVYEQYF
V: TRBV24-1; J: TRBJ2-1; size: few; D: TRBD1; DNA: TGTGCCACCAGTGACCTGACAGGGGACAATGAGCAGTTCTTC; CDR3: CATSDLTGDNEQFF
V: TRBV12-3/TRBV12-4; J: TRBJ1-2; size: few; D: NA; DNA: TGTGCCAGCAGTTTAGCGCTGAACGGCCAAACTTATGGCTACACCTTC; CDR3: CASSLALNGQTYGYTF
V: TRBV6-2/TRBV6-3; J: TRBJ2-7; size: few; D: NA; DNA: TGTGTCAGCAGTTGGTCTGAATCCTACGAGCAGTACTTC; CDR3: CVSSWSESYEQYF
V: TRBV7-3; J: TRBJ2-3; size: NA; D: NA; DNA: TGTGCCAGCAGCACCCAAGCGGGAGATACGCAGTATTTT; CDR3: CASSTQAGDTQYF
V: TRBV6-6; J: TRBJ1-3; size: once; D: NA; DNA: TGTGTCAGCAGTTCCCTTCAGAGTGACACCATATATTTT; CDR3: CVSSSLQSDTIYF
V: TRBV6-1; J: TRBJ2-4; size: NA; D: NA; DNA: TGTGCCAGCAGCCCCCCGCCCAGGAACAAAAACATTCAGTACTTC; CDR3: CASSPPPRNKNIQYF
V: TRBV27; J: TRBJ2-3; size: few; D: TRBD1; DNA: TGTGCCAGCAGTCCTTTTTTGACAGGGTACGAAGGTACGCAGTATTTT; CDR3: CASSPFLTGYEGTQYF
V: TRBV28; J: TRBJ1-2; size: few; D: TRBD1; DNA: TGTGCCAGCAGTTGGGCCCTCAGGGGGTTCTATGGCTACACCTTC; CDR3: CASSWALRGFYGYTF
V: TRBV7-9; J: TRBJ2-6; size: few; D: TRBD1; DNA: TGTGCCAGCAGCTTTTTCCGACAGGGGTGGGCCAACGTCCTGACTTTC; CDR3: CASSFFRQGWANVLTF
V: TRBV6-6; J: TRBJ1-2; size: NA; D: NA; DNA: TGTGCCAGCAGTTACCCTCCGGACAGATCTAACTATGGCTACACCTTC; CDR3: CASSYPPDRSNYGYTF
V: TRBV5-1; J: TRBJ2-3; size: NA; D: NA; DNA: TGCGCCAGCAGCCGGGACAAAACAGATACGCAGTATTTT; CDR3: CASSRDKTDTQYF
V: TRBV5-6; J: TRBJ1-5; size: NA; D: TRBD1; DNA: TGTGCCAGCAGCTCCGGGACAGGGGGTAGGGGCAATCAGCCCCAGCATTTT; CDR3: CASSSGTGGRGNQPQHF
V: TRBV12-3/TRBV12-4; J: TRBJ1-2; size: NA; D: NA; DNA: TGTGCCAGCAGTGCCATACAGGGTGGCTACACCTTC; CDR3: CASSAIQGGYTF
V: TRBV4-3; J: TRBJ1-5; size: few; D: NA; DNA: TGCGCCAGCAGCCAACCGGAAGAAAATCAGCCCCAGCATTTT; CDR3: CASSQPEENQPQHF